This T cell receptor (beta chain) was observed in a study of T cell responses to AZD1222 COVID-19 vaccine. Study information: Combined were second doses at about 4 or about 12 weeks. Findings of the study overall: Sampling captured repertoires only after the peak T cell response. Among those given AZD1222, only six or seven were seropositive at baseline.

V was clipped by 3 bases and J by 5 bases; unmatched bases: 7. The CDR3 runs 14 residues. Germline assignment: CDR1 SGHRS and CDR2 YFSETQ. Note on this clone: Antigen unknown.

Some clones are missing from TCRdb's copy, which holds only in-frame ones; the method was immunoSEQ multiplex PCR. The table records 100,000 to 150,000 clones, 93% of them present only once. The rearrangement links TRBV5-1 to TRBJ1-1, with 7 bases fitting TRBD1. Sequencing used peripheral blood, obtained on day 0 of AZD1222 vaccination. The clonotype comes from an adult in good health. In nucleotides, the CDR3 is TGCGCCAGCAGCTCCCAGGGGGAGAGGACTGAAGCTTTCTTT. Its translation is CASSSQGERTEAFF. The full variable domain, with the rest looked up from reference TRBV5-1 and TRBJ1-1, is KAGVTQTPRYLIKTRGQQVTLSCSPISGHRSVSWYQQTPGQGLQFLFEYFSETQRNKGNFPGRFSGRQFSNSRSEMNVSTLELGDSALYLCASSSQGERTEAFFGQGTRLTVV.